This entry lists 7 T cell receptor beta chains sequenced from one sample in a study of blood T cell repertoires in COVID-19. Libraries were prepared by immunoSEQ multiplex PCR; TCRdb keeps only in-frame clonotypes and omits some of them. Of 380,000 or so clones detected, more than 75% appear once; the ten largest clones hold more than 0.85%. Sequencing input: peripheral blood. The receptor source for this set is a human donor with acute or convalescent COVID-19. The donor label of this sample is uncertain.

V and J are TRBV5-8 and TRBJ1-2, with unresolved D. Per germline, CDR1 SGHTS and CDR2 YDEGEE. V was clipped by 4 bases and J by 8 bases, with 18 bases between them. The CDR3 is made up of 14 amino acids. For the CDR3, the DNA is TGTGCCAGCAGCCCGAGGGCGGGGTTCGGCGGCTACACCTTC. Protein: CASSPRAGFGGYTF.

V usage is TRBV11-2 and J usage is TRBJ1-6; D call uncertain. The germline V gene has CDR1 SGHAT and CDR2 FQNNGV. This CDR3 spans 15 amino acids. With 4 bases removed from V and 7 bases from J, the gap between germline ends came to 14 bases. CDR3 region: CASSSPGDLNSPLHF. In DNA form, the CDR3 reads TGTGCCAGCAGCTCCCCGGGAGATCTGAATTCACCCCTCCACTTT.

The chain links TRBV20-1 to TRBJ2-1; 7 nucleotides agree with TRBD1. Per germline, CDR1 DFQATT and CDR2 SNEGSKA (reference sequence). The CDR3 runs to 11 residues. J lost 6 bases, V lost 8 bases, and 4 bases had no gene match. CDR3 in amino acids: CSHHRGNEQFF. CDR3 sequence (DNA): TGCAGTCACCACAGGGGCAATGAGCAGTTCTTC.

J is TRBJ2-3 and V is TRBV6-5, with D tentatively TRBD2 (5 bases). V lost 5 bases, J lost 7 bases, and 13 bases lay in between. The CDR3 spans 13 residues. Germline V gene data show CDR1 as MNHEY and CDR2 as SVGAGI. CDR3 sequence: CASSPSPTNTQYF. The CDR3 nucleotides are TGTGCCAGCAGTCCATCGCCGACTAATACGCAGTATTTT.

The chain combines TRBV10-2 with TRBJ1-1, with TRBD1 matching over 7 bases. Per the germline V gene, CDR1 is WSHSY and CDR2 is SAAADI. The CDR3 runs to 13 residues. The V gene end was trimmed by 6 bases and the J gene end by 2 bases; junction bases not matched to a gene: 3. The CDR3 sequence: CASRWDSNTEAFF. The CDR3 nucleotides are TGCGCCAGCAGATGGGACAGCAACACTGAAGCTTTCTTT.

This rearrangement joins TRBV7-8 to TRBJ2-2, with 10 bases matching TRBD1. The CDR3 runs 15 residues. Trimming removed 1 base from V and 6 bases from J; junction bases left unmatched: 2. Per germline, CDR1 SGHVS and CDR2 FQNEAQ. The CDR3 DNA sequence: TGTGCCAGCAGCTTAGGACAGGGGGCCTCCGGGGAGCTGTTTTTT. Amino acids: CASSLGQGASGELFF.

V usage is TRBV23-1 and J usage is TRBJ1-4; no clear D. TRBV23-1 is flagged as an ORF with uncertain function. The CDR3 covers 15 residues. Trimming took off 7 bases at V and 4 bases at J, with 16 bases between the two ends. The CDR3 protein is CASTSRRADNEKLFF. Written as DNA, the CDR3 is TGCGCCAGCACAAGTAGGAGGGCAGATAATGAAAAACTGTTTTTT.